The clone carrying this T cell receptor beta chain was seen a single time. This sample stems from a study of blood T cell repertoires in COVID-19. In the study overall: Sources were T cells, B-cell-depleted T cells, or PBMCs; the material itself was cDNA or gDNA.

Per the study methods: Amplification of reference gene primers provided the estimated nucleated cell counts. Using immunoSEQ multiplex PCR, the repertoire was profiled, and TCRdb retains in-frame clones only, with some absent. V and J calls and clone size are copied from that table; D and trimming were computed from the DNA. The data hold approximately 50,000 clones, with 70% to 85% observed a single time. The J segment lost 0 bases and the V segment lost 0 bases, leaving 1 base of the junction unmatched. The CDR3 length is 16 residues. Per the germline V gene, CDR1 is SGHTS and CDR2 is YDEGEE. The gene calls are TRBV5-8 and TRBJ2-1, with 9 bases that match TRBD2. Source material: peripheral blood. The source is a man in his 70s with acute or convalescent COVID-19. The CDR3 spells CASSLVSGSSYNEQFF. The DNA for the CDR3 is TGTGCCAGCAGCTTGGTTAGCGGGAGCTCCTACAATGAGCAGTTCTTC.